This TCR beta chain is drawn from a study of shared clonotypes between healthy human individuals. CDR1 is LNHDA, CDR2 SQIVND, per germline (reference sequence). V lost 5 bases to trimming and J lost 0 bases; unmatched junction nucleotides: 5. CDR3 size: 15 residues. Sequenced by immunoSEQ multiplex PCR; TCRdb stores in-frame clones only, minus some. The repertoire holds about 470,000 clones, with 79% as singletons. This receptor was identified in a middle-aged woman in good health. Some clones in this sample may be carry-over from other donors' samples. The specimen sequenced was PBMCs. The chain employs TRBV19 and TRBJ2-7; 9 bases match TRBD2. CDR3 sequence reads: CASSSVAGDSYEQYF. The DNA for the CDR3 is TGTGCCAGTAGTTCGGTAGCGGGGGACTCCTACGAGCAGTACTTC.